A selection of T cell receptor beta chains follows, all from one sample in a study of identical twins. TCRdb ran MiXCR on the 5' RACE reads and lists one entry per CDR3 protein. Found here are approximately 670,000 distinct CDR3 sequences, around 6.1% of them singletons; the top ten hold 1.5% to 2%. Material for sequencing was naive T cells sorted from blood. Receptor source: a man aged 18 to 29 in good health. The CDR3 runs from the conserved cysteine through the conserved F or W. Fields, in order: clone size, D gene, J gene, V gene, CDR3 protein, CDR3 DNA. A D gene is named only where the DNA matches it firmly. The size entry is marked missing in some rows and otherwise reads once, few, many or a size class.

>many|TRBD1|TRBJ2-2|TRBV6-1
CASSTDRAIGELFF
TGTGCCAGCAGTACGGACAGGGCGATCGGGGAGCTGTTTTTT
>.|TRBD2|TRBJ2-3|TRBV7-9
CASSLAVREDTDTQYF
TGTGCCAGCAGCTTAGCAGTGCGGGAGGACACAGATACGCAGTATTTT
>many|.|TRBJ1-6|TRBV25-1
CASTSRDGWDSPLHF
TGTGCCAGCACTTCCCGGGACGGGTGGGATTCACCCCTCCACTTT
>.|.|TRBJ1-5|TRBV19
CASSITGSDHPQHF
TGTGCCAGTAGTATCACAGGGTCGGATCATCCCCAGCATTTT
>many|.|TRBJ1-5|TRBV12-3/TRBV12-4
CASSSRDTSNQPQHF
TGTGCCAGCAGTTCCCGGGACACTAGCAATCAGCCCCAGCATTTT
>many|.|TRBJ2-2|TRBV18
CASSPPGLRSNTGELFF
TGTGCCAGCTCACCACCGGGACTGCGATCGAACACCGGGGAGCTGTTTTTT
>.|.|TRBJ1-1|TRBV6-1
CASKNPSNTEAFF
TGTGCCAGCAAGAACCCATCGAACACTGAAGCTTTCTTT
>few|.|TRBJ1-1|TRBV7-2
CASRVGSLNTEAFF
TGTGCCAGCAGGGTCGGCAGTCTGAACACTGAAGCTTTCTTT
>many|.|TRBJ2-3|TRBV15
CATSRDHMADTQYF
TGTGCCACCAGCAGAGACCATATGGCGGATACGCAGTATTTT
>few|.|TRBJ2-3|TRBV29-1
CSVEDFRVSASTDTQYF
TGCAGCGTTGAAGATTTTAGGGTTTCAGCTAGCACAGATACGCAGTATTTT
>.|TRBD2|TRBJ2-7|TRBV18
CASSPTLAGATYEQYF
TGTGCCAGCTCACCCACACTAGCGGGAGCGACCTACGAGCAGTACTTC
>few|.|TRBJ2-1|TRBV9
CASSVDSLRTGDPYNEQFF
TGTGCCAGCAGCGTAGATAGTTTGAGGACGGGAGACCCCTACAATGAGCAGTTCTTC
>many|.|TRBJ1-1|TRBV29-1
CSGARGLNTEAFF
TGCAGCGGGGCCAGGGGCTTGAACACTGAAGCTTTCTTT